The clone carrying this T cell receptor (beta chain) was observed at least ten times. Construction of the TCRbeta library involved unique molecular identifiers. A single record per CDR3 protein comes from TCRdb applying MiXCR to the PCR reads. This table has 500,000 to 600,000 distinct CDR3 sequences, about 17% appearing once. The data were taken from a study of T-cell reconstitution after alpha-beta-depleted transplantation in children. The V end lost 6 bases, the J end lost 7 bases, and 10 bases lay between the germline ends. CDR3 length equals 12 residues. This TCR derives from a human donor who donated a stem cell graft to a child with acute lymphoblastic leukemia. J is TRBJ2-1 and V is TRBV12-3 or TRBV12-4; D remains ambiguous. The sequenced sample was PBMCs from the stem cell graft donor, obtained from the stem cell graft. The CDR3 sequence: CASSLMGNEQFF. DNA for the CDR3: TGTGCCAGCAGCCTCATGGGTAATGAGCAGTTCTTC.